These 13 T cell receptor beta chains were sequenced from one sample in a study of cytomegalovirus exposure and HLA in healthy donors. Amplification used 60 Vbeta primers and 13 Jbeta primers. Some clones are missing from TCRdb's copy, which holds only in-frame ones; the method was immunoSEQ multiplex PCR. The sample lists under 200,000 clones, 70% to 80% occurring once. What was sequenced was PBMCs. The receptors come from a woman in her forties in good health and CMV-seronegative.

V is TRBV10-3 and J is TRBJ1-5; D is undetermined. Germline CDR1 ENHRY, CDR2 SYGVKD. Between the trimmed V and J ends, which lost 3 bases and 4 bases, there was a span of 10 bases. CDR3 length: 14 residues. The CDR3 sequence: CAISEGMRNQPQHF. The CDR3 DNA reads as TGTGCCATCAGTGAAGGCATGAGGAATCAGCCCCAGCATTTT.

The chain has TRBV28 and TRBJ1-5, with D perhaps matching TRBD1 (5 bases). CDR1 is MDHEN, CDR2 SYDVKM, per germline. Trimming stripped 5 bases from V and 7 bases from J, with 18 bases between. The CDR3 has 15 amino acids. CDR3 amino acids: CASSPPGGTNQPQHF. Here the CDR3 DNA reads TGTGCCAGCAGTCCACCGGGGGGGACCAACCAGCCCCAGCATTTT.

In its sample, this clone was seen a few times. This sequence joins TRBV5-6 and TRBJ2-1; 7 nucleotides agree with TRBD1. CDR3 length equals 14 residues. Germline loops: CDR1 SGHDT, CDR2 YYEEEE. After removal of 5 bases from V and 6 bases from J, the junction contained 8 bases not matched to a gene. The CDR3 sequence is CASSSPGQPNEQFF. CDR3 DNA sequence: TGTGCCAGCAGTTCTCCGGGACAGCCCAATGAGCAGTTCTTC. The complete variable domain, with remaining parts taken from reference TRBV5-6 and TRBJ2-1, reads DAGVTQSPTHLIKTRGQQVTLRCSPKSGHDTVSWYQQALGQGPQFIFQYYEEEERQRGNFPDRFSGHQFPNYSSELNVNALLLGDSALYLCASSSPGQPNEQFFGPGTRLTVL.

J is TRBJ2-5 and V is TRBV30, with TRBD1 identical over 11 bases. The trim removed 5 bases at V and 1 base at J, leaving 6 bases unmatched. CDR1 is GTSNPN, CDR2 SVGIG, per germline (reference sequence). The CDR3 runs 15 residues. The CDR3 protein is CAWDPGQGVQETQYF. The CDR3 nucleotides read TGTGCCTGGGATCCGGGACAGGGGGTCCAAGAGACCCAGTACTTC.

This clone was detected a few times. The chain combines TRBV4-2 with TRBJ2-7; perhaps TRBD1 as D (6 bases). The germline V gene has CDR1 LGHNA and CDR2 YNFKEQ. The CDR3 is 15 residues long. Between the trimmed V and J ends, which lost 0 bases and 2 bases, there was a span of 11 bases. The CDR3 sequence: CASSQEQGPTYEQYF. CDR3 coding DNA: TGTGCCAGCAGCCAAGAGCAGGGGCCCACCTACGAGCAGTACTTC.

This chain uses TRBV4-1 with TRBJ2-7; 9 bases map to TRBD1. The germline CDR1 and CDR2 sequences are MGHRA and YSYEKL. V trimming: 4 bases; J trimming: 1 base; junction bases outside the gene matches: 2. The CDR3 runs to 14 residues. The CDR3 DNA sequence: TGCGCCAGCAGCCCGGACAGGGGTTCCTACGAGCAGTACTTC. It translates to CASSPDRGSYEQYF.

The rearrangement uses TRBV7-8 and TRBJ2-7; D may be TRBD2 (5 bases). V shed 1 base and J shed 3 bases, with 10 bases lying between them. Germline loops: CDR1 SGHVS, CDR2 FQNEAQ. This CDR3 is built from 14 residues. As DNA, the CDR3 is TGTGCCAGCAGCTTAGTCGGAGGAGGCTACGAGCAGTACTTC. Its translation is CASSLVGGGYEQYF.

The chain is built from TRBV7-9 and TRBJ1-6; D not resolved. V lost 5 bases and J 7 bases, leaving 9 bases between the germline ends. The length of the CDR3 is 13 residues. Germline V gene lookup returns CDR1 SEHNR and CDR2 FQNEAQ (reference sequence). CDR3 sequence: CASSPSQNSPLHF. The CDR3 DNA is TGTGCCAGCAGCCCCTCGCAGAATTCACCCCTCCACTTT.

This clone showed up just a few times. V usage is TRBV6-5 and J usage is TRBJ2-3, with D unresolved. Germline CDR1 reads MNHEY; CDR2 reads SVGAGI. The V gene lost 8 bases and the J gene lost 6 bases, with 12 bases spanning the gap. The CDR3 is 12 residues long. The CDR3 region has the DNA TGTGCCAGCCGATCCGTCGGGGATACGCAGTATTTT. This gives the protein CASRSVGDTQYF.

This clone appeared a few times. V usage is TRBV10-2 and J usage is TRBJ1-5, with D uncertain. V was trimmed by 6 bases and J by 0 bases, leaving 9 bases between them. The CDR3 has 14 residues. CDR1 and CDR2 (germline): WSHSY, SAAADI. The CDR3, as DNA: TGCGCCAGCAGGAGGGCGGATAGCAATCAGCCCCAGCATTTT. Encoded protein: CASRRADSNQPQHF.

V gene TRBV28 combines with J gene TRBJ1-5; D not certain. This CDR3 region has 13 residues. The V and J ends lost 5 bases and 6 bases respectively, with 11 bases between them. CDR1 is MDHEN and CDR2 is SYDVKM in the germline V gene. CDR3: CASSRQRSQPQHF. The CDR3 DNA is TGTGCCAGCAGTAGGCAACGGAGTCAGCCCCAGCATTTT.

The chain is built from TRBV4-3 and TRBJ2-7; the D gene is possibly TRBD1 (7 bases). CDR1 and CDR2 from the germline V gene are LGHNA and YSLEER. Deletions cut 1 base from V and 5 bases from J, with 12 bases between. This CDR3 contains 14 residues. In nucleotides, the CDR3 is TGCGCCAGCAGCCAAGTAGGAGGGGGCGACGAGCAGTACTTC. Its translation is CASSQVGGGDEQYF.

This chain uses TRBV7-2 with TRBJ2-3; 10 nucleotides match TRBD2. Germline V lookup: CDR1 SGHTA, CDR2 FQGNSA. CDR3 length: 15 amino acids. V gave up 5 bases and J gave up 9 bases; unmatched junction bases: 11. Here the CDR3 DNA reads TGTGCCAGCAGCCCCATAGCGGGGGGCCAAGGGACGCAGTATTTT. This encodes CASSPIAGGQGTQYF.